This TCR beta chain comes out of a study of shared clonotypes between healthy human individuals. Trimming removed 1 base at V and 0 bases at J, with 4 bases between. Germline assignment: CDR1 SGHTA and CDR2 FQGNSA. The CDR3 runs to 13 residues. Clones were sequenced by immunoSEQ multiplex PCR, and TCRdb holds only the in-frame ones, with some missing. The sample has 2 million to 3 million clones, approximately 90% seen once; the top ten hold under 0.15%. Note on this clone: Different DNA sequences within this sample yield the same CDR3.

Material for sequencing was naive CD4+ T cells sorted from blood. Subset denoted: CD45RA+ positively selected. The clonotype comes from a man aged 18 to 29 in good health. The chain recombines TRBV7-2 with TRBJ2-7; D remains unclear. The CDR3 bases are TGTGCCAGCAGCTTAGACCACTCCTACGAGCAGTACTTC. This gives the protein CASSLDHSYEQYF.